The entry below describes one T cell receptor (beta chain). Its matching antigen is unknown. Clones were sequenced by immunoSEQ multiplex PCR, and TCRdb holds only the in-frame ones, with some missing. The table lists about 150,000 clones, 90% to 95% of them singletons. This sample was taken from a study of cytomegalovirus exposure and HLA in healthy donors. Separate from the approximately 720-subject first cohort, the roughly 120-subject validation cohort was the one that the donors belonged to. CDR3 length: 13 amino acids. CDR1 and CDR2 from the germline V gene are LGHNA and YNFKEQ. V lost 3 bases and J lost 9; bases outside the gene matches: 3. The study, taken as a whole, reports: Accounts indicate the classifier identified cytomegalovirus status with strong specificity and sensitivity. The study labeled 150 to 200 TCR beta chains cytomegalovirus-associated.

Sequenced: PBMCs. This chain joins TRBV4-2 and TRBJ2-1, with 9 bases matching TRBD1. The sequence was collected from a man younger than 30 in good health and CMV-seronegative. CDR3 amino acids: CASSQATGGEQFF. The CDR3 DNA is TGTGCCAGCAGCCAGGCGACAGGGGGTGAGCAGTTCTTC.